A single T cell receptor (beta chain) is shown here with its context. The antigen is undetermined. The data were taken from a study of cytomegalovirus exposure and HLA in healthy donors. Notes on the study in general: With further analysis later on, most CMV-associated TCR beta chains appeared HLA-restricted. For most TCR beta V segments, an earlier analysis put the productive rate at about 87% or about 30% of the time. Analyses of presence and absence presupposed an approximately uniform sequencing depth across donors.

Germline CDR1 is SEHNR and CDR2 is FQNEAQ (reference sequence). The CDR3 covers 16 residues. V was pared by 4 bases and J by 1 base, with 16 bases between. The PCR had 60 Vbeta and 13 Jbeta primers. Libraries were prepared by immunoSEQ multiplex PCR; TCRdb keeps only in-frame clonotypes and omits some of them. Of fewer than 300,000 clones in the sample, around 86% were seen once. The genes are TRBV7-9 and TRBJ2-5; D might be TRBD1 (5 bases). The sequenced material came from PBMCs. This TCR came from a man aged 40-50 years in good health and CMV-seropositive. In DNA, the CDR3 is TGTGCCAGCAGCTCCCCCGTCGGACATCCCCAAGAGACCCAGTACTTC. Amino acid sequence: CASSSPVGHPQETQYF.